This is a list of T cell receptor beta chains from one sample in a study of long-term antiretroviral therapy in people with HIV. Libraries were prepared by immunoSEQ multiplex PCR; TCRdb keeps only in-frame clonotypes and omits some of them. The sample carries 30,000 to 50,000 clones, 85% to 90% recorded once. The specimen was unsorted PBMCs, collected 1.2 years after starting antiretroviral therapy. The receptor set was obtained from a woman aged 45 to 65 with HIV. Both conserved end residues are part of each CDR3. The order of the fields is V gene, J gene, D gene, CDR3 protein, CDR3 DNA. A D gene is named only where the DNA matches it firmly.

v_gene: TRBV9
j_gene: TRBJ2-3
d_gene: TRBD2
CDR3aa: CASTSGGSQLDTQYF
CDR3nt: TGTGCCAGCACGAGCGGGGGCTCCCAATTAGATACGCAGTATTTT

v_gene: TRBV5-1
j_gene: TRBJ1-1
d_gene: NA
CDR3aa: CASSWGDLVGFTEAFF
CDR3nt: TGCGCCAGCAGCTGGGGTGATTTGGTAGGGTTCACTGAAGCTTTCTTT

v_gene: TRBV9
j_gene: TRBJ2-1
d_gene: TRBD2
CDR3aa: CASSSSWGRGGEGEQFF
CDR3nt: TGTGCCAGCAGCTCATCCTGGGGGCGGGGGGGCGAAGGTGAGCAGTTCTTC

v_gene: TRBV6-6
j_gene: TRBJ1-4
d_gene: NA
CDR3aa: CASSSVDEREEKLFF
CDR3nt: TGTGCCAGCAGTTCCGTCGACGAACGAGAGGAAAAACTGTTTTTT

v_gene: TRBV7-9
j_gene: TRBJ2-3
d_gene: TRBD1
CDR3aa: CASSPLWTGGTDTQYF
CDR3nt: TGTGCCAGCAGCCCCCTGTGGACAGGCGGCACAGATACGCAGTATTTT

v_gene: TRBV13
j_gene: TRBJ2-3
d_gene: NA
CDR3aa: CASSSRTTRRTDTQYF
CDR3nt: TGTGCCAGCAGCTCAAGGACGACTCGTCGCACAGATACGCAGTATTTT

v_gene: TRBV30
j_gene: TRBJ1-5
d_gene: NA
CDR3aa: CAWSPDSRNQPQHF
CDR3nt: TGTGCCTGGAGTCCGGACAGCCGTAATCAGCCCCAGCATTTT

v_gene: TRBV15
j_gene: TRBJ2-7
d_gene: TRBD1
CDR3aa: CATSSDRGGYEQYF
CDR3nt: TGTGCCACCAGCAGTGACAGGGGAGGATACGAGCAGTACTTC

v_gene: TRBV6-5
j_gene: TRBJ2-7
d_gene: NA
CDR3aa: CASSYRQIYEQYF
CDR3nt: TGTGCCAGCAGTTACAGGCAGATCTACGAGCAGTACTTC

v_gene: TRBV30
j_gene: TRBJ1-6
d_gene: NA
CDR3aa: CAWSDQSLYNSPLHF
CDR3nt: TGTGCCTGGAGTGACCAGTCCCTCTATAATTCACCCCTCCACTTT